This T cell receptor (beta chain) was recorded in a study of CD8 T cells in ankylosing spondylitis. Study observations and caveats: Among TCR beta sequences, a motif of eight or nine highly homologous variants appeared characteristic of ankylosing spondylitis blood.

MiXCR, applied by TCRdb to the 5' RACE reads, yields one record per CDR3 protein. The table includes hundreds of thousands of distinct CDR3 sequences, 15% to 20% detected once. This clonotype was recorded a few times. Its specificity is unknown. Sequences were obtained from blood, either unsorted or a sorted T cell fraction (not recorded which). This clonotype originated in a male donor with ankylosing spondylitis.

CDR3 protein: CASSQDTTSAYEQYF. The CDR3 nucleotides are TGCGCCAGCAGCCAGGATACGACTAGTGCCTACGAGCAGTACTTC. The chain combines TRBV4-3 with TRBJ2-7; D may be TRBD2 (6 bases). V was clipped by 3 bases and J by 2 bases, with 14 bases between them. The CDR3 spans 15 residues. Germline CDR1 is LGHNA and CDR2 is YSLEER.